The TCR beta chain under discussion was sequenced for a study of blood T cell repertoires in COVID-19. CDR1 SQVTM and CDR2 ANQGSEA come from the germline V gene. The ends were cut back, 8 bases at V and 3 bases at J, with 11 bases in the middle. The CDR3 length is 11 residues. Data came from immunoSEQ multiplex PCR; TCRdb stores just in-frame clones and leaves some out. Of fewer than 200,000 clones detected, more than 80% appear once; the ten largest clones hold less than 9%. Sequencing input: peripheral blood. The chain joins TRBV29-1 to TRBJ2-7; perhaps TRBD1 as D (5 bases). The clonotype was recovered from a woman aged 60-75 years with acute or convalescent COVID-19. CDR3 residues: CSSRQRYEQYV. DNA of the CDR3: TGCAGCTCTCGACAGCGCTACGAGCAGTACGTC.